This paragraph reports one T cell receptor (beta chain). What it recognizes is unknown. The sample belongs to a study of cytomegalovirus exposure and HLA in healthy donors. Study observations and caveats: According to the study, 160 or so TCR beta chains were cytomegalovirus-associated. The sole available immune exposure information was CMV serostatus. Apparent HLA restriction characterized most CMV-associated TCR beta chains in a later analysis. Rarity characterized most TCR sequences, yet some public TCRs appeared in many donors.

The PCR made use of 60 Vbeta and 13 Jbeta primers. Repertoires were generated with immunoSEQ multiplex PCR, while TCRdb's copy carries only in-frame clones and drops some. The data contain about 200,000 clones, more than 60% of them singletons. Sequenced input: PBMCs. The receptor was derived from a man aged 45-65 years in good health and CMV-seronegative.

The CDR3 DNA follows: TGTGCCAGCAGCTTAGGGGGGACAGGGGGCACAGATACGCAGTATTTT. This translates into CASSLGGTGGTDTQYF. The chain links TRBV7-3 to TRBJ2-3; 10 bases fit TRBD1. Germline lookup yields CDR1 SGHTA and CDR2 FQGTGA. This CDR3 is 16 amino acids long. J gave up 1 base and V 2 bases, and 3 bases lay outside the gene matches.